One and the same sample provided the 26 T cell receptor beta chains below, sequenced in a study of T-cell reconstitution after alpha-beta-depleted transplantation in children. Preparation of the TCRbeta library was carried out with unique molecular identifiers. TCRdb reprocessed the PCR reads via MiXCR and lists one record per CDR3 protein. The data show 150,000 to 250,000 distinct CDR3 sequences, more than 12% seen once. The sequencing here drew on PBMCs from the stem cell graft donor, taken from the stem cell graft. The source of these receptors is a human donor who donated a stem cell graft to a child with acute lymphoblastic leukemia.

This clonotype was observed at least ten times. The chain links TRBV5-4 to TRBJ2-5; D unclear. V was trimmed by 3 bases and J by 3 bases, leaving 12 bases between them. This CDR3 has 14 residues. The germline V gene encodes CDR1 SGHNT and CDR2 YYREEE (reference sequence). The CDR3 spells CASSSVLKEETQYF. The CDR3 region has the DNA TGTGCCAGCAGCTCAGTTTTGAAGGAAGAGACCCAGTACTTC.

This clonotype was recorded many times. This chain joins TRBV12-3 or TRBV12-4 and TRBJ2-5; tentative D call: TRBD2 (6 bases). V lost 3 bases and J 0 bases, leaving 8 bases between the germline ends. There are 14 residues in the CDR3. The CDR3 loop reads CASSFGSNQETQYF. The CDR3 nucleotides read TGTGCCAGCAGTTTCGGGAGTAACCAAGAGACCCAGTACTTC.

This clonotype was found many times. The V gene is TRBV20-1, the J gene TRBJ2-3; TRBD1 aligns across 9 bases. The V segment lost 2 bases and the J segment 2 bases; nucleotides outside the gene matches: 5. Germline V gives CDR1 DFQATT, CDR2 SNEGSKA (reference sequence). The CDR3 runs 15 residues. For the CDR3, the DNA is TGCAGTGCTAGAAACAGGGGGCGCGACACAGATACGCAGTATTTT. This sequence encodes CSARNRGRDTDTQYF.

Ten or more counts support this clonotype. The chain employs TRBV12-3 or TRBV12-4 and TRBJ2-7; D call uncertain. The CDR3 sequence is 12 residues long. Trimming shortened V by 4 bases and J by 0 bases, and 4 bases separated the two germline ends. Here the CDR3 DNA reads TGTGCCAGCAGTTCCTCCTCCTACGAGCAGTACTTC. Its translation is CASSSSSYEQYF.

This clonotype was observed a handful of times. This chain uses TRBV12-3 or TRBV12-4 with TRBJ1-1; TRBD1 is a possible D gene (6 bases). V lost 7 bases and J lost 1, with 16 bases in between. The CDR3 spans 15 residues. In DNA, the CDR3 is TGTGCCAGCACTTGGGTTGGACAGACGAACACTGAAGCTTTCTTT. This encodes CASTWVGQTNTEAFF.

CDR3 in DNA: TGTGCCAGCAGCCACCTCAGTGGGACTAGCGGACGTAACTACGAGCAGTACTTC. It codes for CASSHLSGTSGRNYEQYF. The V gene is TRBV3-1, the J gene TRBJ2-7, with 11 bases lining up with TRBD2. J gave up 3 bases and V 3 bases, and 13 bases lay outside the gene matches. The germline gives CDR1 LGHDT, CDR2 YNNKEL (reference sequence). This CDR3 is 18 amino acids long.

This clonotype has a count of ten or more. This chain uses TRBV5-1 with TRBJ2-7; TRBD2 matches at 7 bases. CDR3 length: 14 amino acids. The germline gives CDR1 SGHRS, CDR2 YFSETQ. V lost 4 bases, J lost 7 bases, and 11 bases stayed unmatched. The CDR3 DNA is TGCGCCAGCAGCCTGGCGGCGGGAGTGGAGGAGCAGTACTTC. Translation gives CASSLAAGVEEQYF.

As regards this clonotype: The junction departs from germline at one end; a sequencing error may be responsible. Here the CDR3 reads CASRRMRDTEIYGHTF. DNA for the CDR3: TGTGCCAGCAGGAGAATGCGGGACACCGAGATCTATGGCCACACCTTC. The J gene is TRBJ1-2, the V gene TRBV6-2 or TRBV6-3; a possible D gene is TRBD1 (6 bases). Germline V gives CDR1 MNHEY, CDR2 SVGEGT. The CDR3 spans 16 residues.

This clonotype was picked up many times. The chain joins TRBV5-5 to TRBJ2-3; 10 bases agree with TRBD1. V shed 4 bases and J 9 bases; nucleotides not matched to a gene: 8. The CDR3 has 14 residues. Germline CDR1 reads SGHKS; CDR2 reads YYEKEE (reference sequence). The CDR3 DNA follows: TGTGCCAGCAGCCCCCGGGACAGGGGCGCCACGCAGTATTTT. It specifies CASSPRDRGATQYF.

This clonotype was detected many times. The V gene is TRBV5-1, the J gene TRBJ2-2; no firm D call. V gave up 2 bases and J gave up 8 bases, with 13 bases separating them. This CDR3 contains 14 residues. The V gene's germline CDR1 is SGHRS and CDR2 YFSETQ. The CDR3 DNA reads as TGCGCCAGCAGCTTTACCCCTCATGCGGGGGAGCTGTTTTTT. Encoded protein: CASSFTPHAGELFF.

This clonotype was counted ten times or more. This rearrangement joins TRBV29-1 to TRBJ2-2; 10 positions agree with TRBD1. The germline CDR1 and CDR2 sequences are SQVTM and ANQGSEA. The CDR3 runs 13 residues. Germline trimming cut 5 bases from V and 7 bases from J; bases unmatched to any gene: 4. CDR3 loop: CSVWTGGSGELFF. The CDR3 DNA is TGCAGCGTTTGGACAGGGGGTAGCGGGGAGCTGTTTTTT.

This clonotype occurred many times. The chain recombines TRBV5-1 with TRBJ1-5; D unclear. There are 13 residues in the CDR3. The germline V gene has CDR1 SGHRS and CDR2 YFSETQ. The V end was cut by 3 bases, the J end by 3 bases, with 7 bases between. The DNA of the CDR3 is TGCGCCAGCAGCTCCGGGGTCAATCAGCCCCAGCATTTT. Its translation: CASSSGVNQPQHF.

The gene calls are TRBV18 and TRBJ2-5, with 7 bases matching TRBD2. There are 14 residues in the CDR3. Germline V gene sequence: CDR1 KGHSH, CDR2 LQKENI. V lost 3 bases, J lost 3 bases, and 4 bases stayed unmatched. CDR3 nucleotide sequence: TGTGCCAGCTCACCGAGCGGGAATAAAGAGACCCAGTACTTC. Protein product: CASSPSGNKETQYF.

This clonotype occurred many times. The chain carries TRBV11-2 and TRBJ1-1; D may be TRBD1 (6 bases). Germline CDR1 SGHAT, CDR2 FQNNGV. V lost 5 bases and J lost 4, with 20 bases in between. This CDR3 comprises 16 residues. The CDR3 DNA is TGTGCCAGCAGCCCGATCGTGGGGGCATCCAGCACTGAAGCTTTCTTT. This gives the protein CASSPIVGASSTEAFF.

This clonotype was counted at least ten times. The chain recombines TRBV9 with TRBJ1-1; 10 bases fit TRBD1. J gave up 5 bases and V 3 bases, and 7 bases lay outside the gene matches. The CDR3 is 15 residues long. The germline CDR1 and CDR2 sequences are SGDLS and YYNGEE. Here the CDR3 reads CASSDRQGARTEAFF. In DNA form, the CDR3 reads TGTGCCAGCAGCGACCGACAGGGGGCAAGGACTGAAGCTTTCTTT.

This CDR3 is CASSTSRTGLSRYGYTF. The DNA of the CDR3 is TGTGCCAGCAGCACATCCAGGACAGGGCTCTCCCGCTATGGCTACACCTTC. V gene TRBV7-8 combines with J gene TRBJ1-2; 8 nucleotides match TRBD1. CDR3 size: 17 residues. Germline V gene data show CDR1 as SGHVS and CDR2 as FQNEAQ. J lost 4 bases, V lost 5 bases, and 15 bases had no gene match.

This clonotype was seen a few times. J is TRBJ2-7 and V is TRBV11-2; D is ambiguous. Trimming pared 1 base from V and 7 bases from J, leaving 11 bases between. Germline values: CDR1 SGHAT, CDR2 FQNNGV. The CDR3 length is 13 residues. The CDR3: CASSLAQHGEQYF. Written as DNA, the CDR3 is TGTGCCAGCAGCTTAGCACAACACGGAGAGCAGTACTTC.

Concerning this clonotype: Being one base from a much bigger clone, this may be a read error. V usage is TRBV6-5 and J usage is TRBJ1-4; D ambiguous. The CDR3 contains 16 residues. Germline CDR1 MNHEY, CDR2 SVGAGI. The CDR3 coding sequence is TGTGCCAGCAGTTACTCAGCGTTCGCAACTAATGAAGAACTGTTTTTT. Protein sequence: CASSYSAFATNEELFF.

In this sample, this clonotype turned up many times. The J gene is TRBJ1-5, the V gene TRBV20-1, with D perhaps TRBD1 (6 bases). This CDR3 contains 17 residues. Germline lookup yields CDR1 DFQATT and CDR2 SNEGSKA (reference sequence). Trimming pared 1 base from V and 1 base from J, leaving 17 bases between. For the CDR3, the DNA is TGCAGTGCTAGAGGGGGGGCGAGTTCCTTAAGCAATCAGCCCCAGCATTTT. It is translated as CSARGGASSLSNQPQHF.

DNA for the CDR3: TGTGCCAGCAGCCATGGGACAGGGAGTGAAAAACTGTTTTTT. Its protein is CASSHGTGSEKLFF. The J gene is TRBJ1-4, the V gene TRBV11-2, with 9 nucleotides matching TRBD1. This CDR3 has 14 residues. J lost 7 bases, V lost 5 bases, and 5 bases had no gene match. The V gene's germline CDR1 is SGHAT and CDR2 FQNNGV.

In this sample, this clonotype turned up many times. The chain is built from TRBV12-3 or TRBV12-4 and TRBJ2-4; D gene uncertain. Trimming removed 7 bases at V and 0 bases at J, with 13 bases between. The CDR3 runs 15 residues. The CDR3 region has the DNA TGTGCCAGCACCAAGACCCAGGTAGCCAAAAACATTCAGTACTTC. It yields the protein CASTKTQVAKNIQYF.

Worth noting for this clonotype: The germline gene is not matched at one end of the junction; a read error may be the cause. The gene calls are TRBV7-7 and TRBJ2-2, with 9 bases matching TRBD2. The germline CDR1 and CDR2 sequences are SSHAT and FNYEAQ (reference sequence). The CDR3 loop spans 16 amino acids. The CDR3 bases are TGTGCTAGCAGCTTAGTAGCGGGAGTCGGCACCGGGGAGCTGTTTTTT. Translation: CASSLVAGVGTGELFF.

The chain recombines TRBV11-1 with TRBJ2-2; 9 nucleotides agree with TRBD2. Germline V gene lookup returns CDR1 SGHAT and CDR2 FQDESV (reference sequence). The CDR3 runs to 18 residues. V gave up 1 base and J gave up 1 base; unmatched junction bases: 7. The CDR3 is CASSLEQREVRNTGELFF. The CDR3 nucleotides read TGTGCCAGCAGCTTAGAACAGCGGGAGGTCCGGAACACCGGGGAGCTGTTTTTT.

This clonotype came up many times. J is TRBJ1-1 and V is TRBV10-3, with unresolved D. Germline CDR1 is ENHRY and CDR2 is SYGVKD. This CDR3 spans 12 amino acids. V lost 4 bases and J lost 5, with 8 bases in between. The CDR3 sequence: CAISVLGTEAFF. The CDR3 bases are TGTGCCATCAGTGTACTGGGAACTGAAGCTTTCTTT.

This clonotype was counted at least ten times. The chain joins TRBV30 to TRBJ2-1, with 9 positions matching TRBD2. CDR1 is GTSNPN, CDR2 SVGIG, per germline (reference sequence). V shed 5 bases and J 9 bases; nucleotides not matched to a gene: 14. This CDR3 contains 15 residues. The CDR3 nucleotides read TGTGCCTGGCGACCTTGGACTAGCGAAAGGGGTGAGCAGTTCTTC. It translates to CAWRPWTSERGEQFF.

The gene calls are TRBV20-1 and TRBJ2-1; D is unclear. The V end lost 7 bases, the J end lost 0 bases, and 7 bases lay between the germline ends. Germline assignment: CDR1 DFQATT and CDR2 SNEGSKA (reference sequence). The CDR3 runs 12 residues. CDR3 nucleotides: TGCAGTGGTGAGGACTCCTACAATGAGCAGTTCTTC. This codes for CSGEDSYNEQFF.